This T cell receptor (beta chain) was sequenced during a study of T cell repertoires in cytomegalovirus infection. Germline V gene sequence: CDR1 MNHEY, CDR2 SMNVEV (reference sequence). The CDR3 has 13 amino acids. Trimming took 6 bases from V and 3 from J, leaving 12 bases between them. TCRdb reanalysed the reads using MiXCR and keeps one entry per CDR3 protein. The sample lists about 100,000 distinct CDR3 sequences, under 25% occurring once. This chain connects TRBV27 to TRBJ2-7; no firm D call. This sequence was found in a human donor in good health (CMV status not recorded). Some clones in this sample may be carry-over from other donors' samples. Sequencing was performed on CD8+ T cells from PBMCs. This CDR3 reads CASSTGSYYEQYF. DNA of the CDR3: TGTGCCAGCAGCACCGGGTCCTACTACGAGCAGTACTTC.